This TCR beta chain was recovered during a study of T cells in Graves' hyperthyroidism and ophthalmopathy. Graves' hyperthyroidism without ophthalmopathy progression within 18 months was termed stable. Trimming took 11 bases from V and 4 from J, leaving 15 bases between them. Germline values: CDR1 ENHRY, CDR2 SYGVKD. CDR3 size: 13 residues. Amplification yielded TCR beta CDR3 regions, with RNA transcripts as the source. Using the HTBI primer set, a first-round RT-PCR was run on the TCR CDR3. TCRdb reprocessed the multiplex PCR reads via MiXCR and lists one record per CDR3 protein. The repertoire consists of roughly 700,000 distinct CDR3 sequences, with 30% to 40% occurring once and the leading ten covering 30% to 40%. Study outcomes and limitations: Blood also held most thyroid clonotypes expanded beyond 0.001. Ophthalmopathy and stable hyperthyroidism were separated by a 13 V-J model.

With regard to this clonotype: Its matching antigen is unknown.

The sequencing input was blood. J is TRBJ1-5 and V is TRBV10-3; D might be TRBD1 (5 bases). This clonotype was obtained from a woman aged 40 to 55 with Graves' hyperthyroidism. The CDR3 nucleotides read TGTGCCTCCACGGACACGGGGAATCAGCCCCAGCATTTT. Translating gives CASTDTGNQPQHF.